The clone carrying this T cell receptor beta chain has a handful of counts. No antigen is known for it. The record originates from a study of beta chain features in type 1 diabetes. The CDR3 loop spans 13 amino acids. Germline lookup yields CDR1 SGDLS and CDR2 YYNGEE. The V end lost 4 bases, the J end lost 10 bases, and 14 bases lay between the germline ends. Sequenced material consisted of expressed TCRB transcripts (all of the isolated RNA was reverse transcribed). Only in-frame clones appear in the TCRdb table, and some are missing; sequencing was by immunoSEQ multiplex PCR. The sample holds about 370,000 clones; 8.5% to 10% are singletons and the top ten take 0.6%. Findings and caveats of the study: Among all four CD4+ subsets, Type 1 diabetes patients had TCRB CDR3s that were moderately but significantly shorter. The study notes PCR might favor shorter templates equally in patients and controls.

Source material: central memory CD4+ T cells from blood. This sequence joins TRBV9 and TRBJ2-2, with D tentatively TRBD2 (5 bases). This TCR was recovered from a young man with type 1 diabetes. The CDR3 nucleotides read TGTGCCAGCAGCAAGGGAGTCTCAGAGGAGCTGTTTTTT. Its translation is CASSKGVSEELFF.